The source of this T cell receptor beta chain is a study of OX40 agonist ivuxolimab in advanced cancers. Whole-study context: People in dose escalation had one of these cancers: hepatocellular carcinoma, melanoma, renal cell or head and neck cancer.

Libraries were prepared by immunoSEQ multiplex PCR; TCRdb keeps only in-frame clonotypes and omits some of them. The data show 15,000 to 25,000 clones, with around 68% seen just once and approximately 12% held by the top ten. The CDR3 is 12 residues long. Trimming pared 2 bases from V and 6 bases from J, leaving 8 bases between. The V gene's germline CDR1 is MDHEN and CDR2 SYDVKM. There are many counts of this clone. This TCR derives from an adult with an advanced solid tumor such as melanoma, head and neck, liver or kidney cancer. The sequencing used CD4+ or CD8+ T cells sorted from blood, collected in a trial of the OX40 agonist ivuxolimab. The rearrangement joins TRBV28 to TRBJ2-7; tentative D call: TRBD2 (5 bases). CDR3 amino acids: CASSLLAAEQYF. The CDR3 nucleotides read TGTGCCAGCAGTTTACTAGCCGCCGAGCAGTACTTC.